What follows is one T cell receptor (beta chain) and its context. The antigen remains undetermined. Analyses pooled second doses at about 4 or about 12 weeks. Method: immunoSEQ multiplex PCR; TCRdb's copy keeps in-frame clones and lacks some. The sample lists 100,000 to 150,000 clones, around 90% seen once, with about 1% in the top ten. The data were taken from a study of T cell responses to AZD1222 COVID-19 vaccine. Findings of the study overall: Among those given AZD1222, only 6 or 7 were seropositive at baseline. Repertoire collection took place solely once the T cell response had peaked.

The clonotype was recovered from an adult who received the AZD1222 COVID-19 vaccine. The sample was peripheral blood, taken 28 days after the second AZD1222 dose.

The CDR3: CASSQDDGVNTEAFF. CDR3 in DNA: TGCGCCAGCAGCCAAGATGATGGGGTGAACACTGAAGCTTTCTTT. This chain links TRBV4-1 with TRBJ1-1; D uncertain. Germline V gene data show CDR1 as MGHRA and CDR2 as YSYEKL. The length of the CDR3 is 15 residues. Deletions cut 0 bases from V and 0 bases from J, with 8 bases between.